The rows below give T cell receptor beta chains drawn from one sample of a study of cytomegalovirus exposure and HLA in healthy donors. The repertoire was sequenced with immunoSEQ multiplex PCR; TCRdb's copy has only in-frame clones and lacks some. The sample consists of some 190,000 clones, approximately 85% of them appearing once. The sample taken for sequencing was PBMCs. Receptors were obtained from a man between 18 and 35 years old in good health and CMV-seronegative. Both conserved end residues are part of each CDR3. Expanded clones are given a class, and other clones once, few, many or no size at all.

j_call v_call clone_size cdr3_aa
TRBJ2-7 TRBV11-2 NA CASSHGGRQSYEQYF
TRBJ2-1 TRBV7-2 once CASSPRSEQFF
TRBJ1-4 TRBV5-1 few CASSLDQVDNEKLFF
TRBJ2-7 TRBV9 NA CASSVALADSYEQYF
TRBJ2-5 TRBV7-8 NA CASSREETQYF
TRBJ2-1 TRBV7-3 once CASSLTLAGEQFF
TRBJ1-4 TRBV28 NA CAGRGTGREKLFF
TRBJ1-3 TRBV7-2 NA CASSFAGVSMVAGNTIYF
TRBJ2-5 TRBV29-1 NA CSARLAGMETQYF
TRBJ2-1 TRBV5-1 NA CASTESTTANNEQFF
TRBJ1-2 TRBV2 NA CAIRGYTF
TRBJ2-7 TRBV25-1 NA CASSEYGSIYEQYF
TRBJ1-5 TRBV10-3 NA CAISEGGQDHSNQPQHF
NA TRBV28 NA CASSLNRGTGSYEQYF
TRBJ1-2 TRBV7-8 NA CASSSTSGDSHVYTF
TRBJ1-2 TRBV4-3 NA CASSQTGSLNYGYTF
TRBJ2-3 TRBV5-1 once CASTWGQDPSTDTQYF
TRBJ2-1 TRBV6-4 NA CASSGTSGNEQFF
TRBJ1-3 TRBV27 NA CASSLSGLSGNTIYF
TRBJ2-7 TRBV19 NA CATSFGREEYF
TRBJ2-3 TRBV7-8 NA CASRERGGTDTQYF
TRBJ2-3 TRBV5-6 NA CASSLVRATDTQYF
TRBJ2-1 TRBV27 NA CASSFPSRTLQFF
TRBJ2-3 TRBV27 NA CASSSSWDRGTTDTQYF
TRBJ2-7 TRBV27 NA CASSLDSVTYEQYF
TRBJ1-5 TRBV5-5 NA CASSLAGPGKPQHF
TRBJ1-5 TRBV2 NA CASSVQQGPPQHF
TRBJ1-4 TRBV4-3 NA CASSQEPGGYEKLFF
TRBJ2-2 TRBV2 NA CASITRGGTGELFF
TRBJ1-5 TRBV7-2 once CASSLEGVGQPQHF
TRBJ2-7 TRBV6-6 NA CASSYVKQYEQYF